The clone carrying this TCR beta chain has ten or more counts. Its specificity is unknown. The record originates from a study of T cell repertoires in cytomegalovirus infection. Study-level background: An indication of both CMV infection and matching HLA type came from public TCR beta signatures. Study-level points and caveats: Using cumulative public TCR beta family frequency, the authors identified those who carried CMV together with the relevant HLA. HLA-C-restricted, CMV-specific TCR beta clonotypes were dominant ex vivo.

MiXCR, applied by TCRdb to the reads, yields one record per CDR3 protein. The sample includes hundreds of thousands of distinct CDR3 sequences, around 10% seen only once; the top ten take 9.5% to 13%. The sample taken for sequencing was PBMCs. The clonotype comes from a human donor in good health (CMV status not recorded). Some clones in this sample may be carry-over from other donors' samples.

The CDR3 DNA follows: TGTGCCAGCAGGAGGACAGGGGAGCGCGAAGCTTTCTTT. Amino acid sequence: CASRRTGEREAFF. The rearrangement joins TRBV6-5 to TRBJ1-1; 9 positions agree with TRBD1. Germline values: CDR1 MNHEY, CDR2 SVGAGI. V lost 6 bases, J lost 8 bases, and 7 bases stayed unmatched. The CDR3 has 13 amino acids.